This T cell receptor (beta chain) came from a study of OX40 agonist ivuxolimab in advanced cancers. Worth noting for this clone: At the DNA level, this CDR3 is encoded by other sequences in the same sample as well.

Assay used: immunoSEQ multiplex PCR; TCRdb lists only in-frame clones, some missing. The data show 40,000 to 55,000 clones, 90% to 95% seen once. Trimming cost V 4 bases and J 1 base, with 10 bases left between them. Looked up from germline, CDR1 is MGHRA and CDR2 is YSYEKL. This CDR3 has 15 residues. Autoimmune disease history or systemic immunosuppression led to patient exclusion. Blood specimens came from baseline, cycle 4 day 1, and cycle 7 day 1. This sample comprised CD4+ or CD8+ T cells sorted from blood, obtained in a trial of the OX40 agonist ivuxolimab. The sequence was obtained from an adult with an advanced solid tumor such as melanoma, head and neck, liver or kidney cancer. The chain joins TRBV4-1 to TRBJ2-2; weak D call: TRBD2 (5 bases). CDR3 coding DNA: TGCGCCAGCAGCCCTAGCTCAATGAACACCGGGGAGCTGTTTTTT. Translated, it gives CASSPSSMNTGELFF.